The 13 T cell receptor beta chains presented below share a single source sample, sequenced in a study of blood T cell repertoires in COVID-19. Sequencing used immunoSEQ multiplex PCR; TCRdb keeps in-frame clones, though not all of them. The sample contains some 180,000 clones, more than 70% of which appear only once. Input material: PBMCs or T cells enriched from blood (not recorded which). Receptor source: a man aged 35 to 55 who had recovered from COVID-19.

The rearrangement uses TRBV5-5 and TRBJ1-5; 8 bases align to TRBD1. Germline V gives CDR1 SGHKS, CDR2 YYEKEE (reference sequence). This CDR3 is built from 17 residues. V was pared by 4 bases and J by 1 base, with 10 bases of the junction left unmatched. The CDR3 bases are TGTGCCAGCAGCCAGGGACAGGTGGGACGCAGCAATCAGCCCCAGCATTTT. As protein: CASSQGQVGRSNQPQHF.

The gene calls are TRBV5-1 and TRBJ1-1, with 9 bases matching TRBD1. Unmatched junction bases numbered 4, after V lost 3 bases and J lost 1 base. Per the germline V gene, CDR1 is SGHRS and CDR2 is YFSETQ. This CDR3 is built from 15 residues. In nucleotides, the CDR3 is TGCGCCAGCAGCTCCGGGACAGGGACGAACACTGAAGCTTTCTTT. This gives the protein CASSSGTGTNTEAFF.

This clone was seen a single time. The chain is built from TRBV29-1 and TRBJ2-1; 9 nucleotides align to TRBD2. The CDR3 runs to 15 residues. J was trimmed by 8 bases and V by 1 base; bases with no gene match: 9. Germline CDR1 SQVTM, CDR2 ANQGSEA. CDR3 DNA: TGCAGCGTTGAAGGGGCCGCGGGAGGGGGGTATGAGCAGTTCTTC. Translating it yields CSVEGAAGGGYEQFF.

The CDR3 DNA sequence: TGTGCCACCAGCGGCGGGAGGGCCGAAGATACGCAGTATTTT. Translating gives CATSGGRAEDTQYF. The chain joins TRBV15 to TRBJ2-3; 9 bases line up with TRBD2. The V gene end was trimmed by 5 bases and the J gene end by 5 bases; junction bases not matched to a gene: 5. This CDR3 is built from 14 residues. CDR1 is LNHNV, CDR2 YYDKDF, per germline (reference sequence). The entire variable domain, with the rest obtained from reference TRBV15 and TRBJ2-3, is as follows: DAMVIQNPRYQVTQFGKPVTLSCSQTLNHNVMYWYQQKSSQAPKLLFHYYDKDFNNEADTPDNFQSRRPNTSFCFLDIRSPGLGDTAMYLCATSGGRAEDTQYFGPGTRLTVL.

The J gene is TRBJ1-1, the V gene TRBV19, with 9 bases lining up with TRBD1. Germline loops: CDR1 LNHDA, CDR2 SQIVND (reference sequence). J lost 6 bases, V lost 4 bases, and 12 bases had no gene match. There are 16 residues in the CDR3. CDR3 in DNA: TGTGCCAGTAGTAGGACGGAACAGGGGGCGGTGGCTGAAGCTTTCTTT. Translating it yields CASSRTEQGAVAEAFF.

V gene TRBV10-3 combines with J gene TRBJ2-2; the match to TRBD2 covers 10 bases. The CDR3 contains 15 residues. Germline V lookup: CDR1 ENHRY, CDR2 SYGVKD. V shed 6 bases, J shed 5 bases, and the junction held 6 bases outside the gene matches. CDR3 nucleotide sequence: TGTGCCATCAGACACAGCGGGGGGGCGACCGGGGAGCTGTTTTTT. This encodes CAIRHSGGATGELFF.

V is TRBV5-6 and J is TRBJ1-3, with 8 bases aligning to TRBD1. Germline V gene data show CDR1 as SGHDT and CDR2 as YYEEEE. V lost 4 bases and J lost 2; bases outside the gene matches: 2. The CDR3 contains 14 residues. CDR3 coding DNA: TGTGCCAGCAGCCCGGACAGGGCTGGAAACACCATATATTTT. Encoded protein: CASSPDRAGNTIYF. Drawing the rest from reference TRBV5-6 and TRBJ1-3, the complete variable domain is DAGVTQSPTHLIKTRGQQVTLRCSPKSGHDTVSWYQQALGQGPQFIFQYYEEEERQRGNFPDRFSGHQFPNYSSELNVNALLLGDSALYLCASSPDRAGNTIYFGEGSWLTVV.

The gene calls are TRBV5-1 and TRBJ2-2; TRBD1 agrees at 10 bases. The CDR3 consists of 19 residues. Germline loops: CDR1 SGHRS, CDR2 YFSETQ. Trimming cost V 4 bases and J 5 bases; bases outside gene matches: 17. The CDR3 sequence is CASSVDHRQGARWTGELFF. The CDR3 region has the DNA TGCGCCAGCAGCGTGGATCATCGACAGGGGGCTCGATGGACCGGGGAGCTGTTTTTT.

J is TRBJ1-2 and V is TRBV5-4, with D maybe TRBD1 (6 bases). The CDR3 extends over 13 amino acids. In germline, CDR1 is SGHNT, CDR2 YYREEE (reference sequence). V was cut by 4 bases and J by 5 bases, with 12 bases left in between. This CDR3 is CASSKRTEYGYTF. Here the CDR3 DNA reads TGTGCCAGCAGCAAGAGGACAGAATATGGCTACACCTTC.

This clone was counted a few times. The chain is built from TRBV27 and TRBJ1-1; D possibly corresponds to TRBD1 (6 bases). The germline gives CDR1 MNHEY, CDR2 SMNVEV (reference sequence). V lost 7 bases to trimming and J lost 6 bases, with 18 bases between them. The CDR3 covers 14 residues. The CDR3 DNA follows: TGTGCCAGCATGAGGGCAGGGGCACTCGCTGAAGCTTTCTTT. Its protein product is CASMRAGALAEAFF.

The chain is built from TRBV29-1 and TRBJ1-3; 11 bases agree with TRBD1. The V segment lost 6 bases and the J segment 4 bases; nucleotides outside the gene matches: 11. The CDR3 has 16 residues. Looked up from germline, CDR1 is SQVTM and CDR2 is ANQGSEA. The CDR3 protein is CSVDGRTGGAGNTIYF. The CDR3 region has the DNA TGCAGCGTAGACGGTCGGACAGGGGGCGCCGGAAACACCATATATTTT.

V is TRBV4-2 and J is TRBJ1-1, with D perhaps matching TRBD1 (6 bases). The CDR3 has 17 residues. Trimming pared 1 base from V and 7 bases from J, leaving 22 bases between. Germline V gene sequence: CDR1 LGHNA, CDR2 YNFKEQ. The CDR3 sequence: CASSQVPFQGLGGEAFF. CDR3 sequence (DNA): TGTGCCAGCAGCCAAGTCCCATTTCAGGGATTAGGGGGTGAAGCTTTCTTT.

This clone was seen a few times. The chain carries TRBV5-3 and TRBJ1-4; D possibly corresponds to TRBD1 (6 bases). TRBV5-3 is treated as an ORF (open reading frame) with a function not yet certain. V gave up 2 bases and J gave up 6 bases, with 14 bases separating them. The CDR3 loop spans 15 amino acids. CDR3 sequence (DNA): TGTGCCAGAAGCTTATTACGGGACATAGATGAAAAACTGTTTTTT. Residues: CARSLLRDIDEKLFF.